Shown below are 15 T cell receptor beta chains from a single sample sequenced in a study of cytomegalovirus exposure and HLA in healthy donors (dated by TCRdb to the late 2010s). Library generation was performed with the immunoSEQ multiplex PCR assay. For the multiplex PCR, a mixture combining 60 forward primers for TCR Vbeta segments and 13 reverse primers for TCR Jbeta segments was used. TCRdb mirrors the immuneACCESS table, restricted to in-frame sequences. Some clones are absent from its copies; in checked studies, under half trace to an unresolved V gene, and the reason for the others is unknown. This sample has around 180,000 clones in its table, and over 70% of those were observed once. 4.5% to 6% of the sample lies in the top ten. The sample taken for sequencing was PBMCs. The receptors stem from a man in his forties in good health and CMV-seronegative.

The CDR3 region has the DNA TGTGCCAGCAGCTCATCCGGACTAGCGGGAACAGATACGCAGTATTTT. It is translated as CASSSSGLAGTDTQYF. The chain recombines TRBV7-3 with TRBJ2-3; the match to TRBD2 covers 12 bases. Germline V gene lookup returns CDR1 SGHTA and CDR2 FQGTGA. The CDR3 runs 16 residues. The trim removed 4 bases at V and 3 bases at J, leaving 5 bases unmatched.

The rearrangement links TRBV18 to TRBJ2-2; 7 bases are shared with TRBD2. The CDR3 sequence is 14 residues long. The V gene end was trimmed by 3 bases and the J gene end by 6 bases; junction bases not matched to a gene: 4. CDR1 and CDR2 (germline): KGHSH, LQKENI. CDR3 amino acids: CASSPRRESGELFF. CDR3 nucleotides: TGTGCCAGCTCACCTAGGCGGGAGTCCGGGGAGCTGTTTTTT.

This clone was counted only a few times. The chain employs TRBV7-8 and TRBJ1-2, with TRBD1 matching 7 bases. CDR1 is SGHVS, CDR2 FQNEAQ, per germline. This CDR3 is built from 14 residues. Trimming removed 5 bases from V and 5 bases from J; junction bases left unmatched: 8. CDR3 residues: CASSRDRARYGYTF. In DNA form, the CDR3 reads TGTGCCAGCAGCAGAGACAGGGCTCGGTATGGCTACACCTTC.

The chain employs TRBV4-3 and TRBJ2-1, with D uncertain. V was cut by 0 bases and J by 0 bases, with 9 bases left in between. The CDR3 is made up of 16 amino acids. Per germline, CDR1 LGHNA and CDR2 YSLEER. The CDR3 loop reads CASSQDQASSYNEQFF. CDR3 nucleotide sequence: TGCGCCAGCAGCCAAGACCAGGCCAGCTCCTACAATGAGCAGTTCTTC.

The rearrangement joins TRBV7-8 to TRBJ1-5; unclear D gene. This CDR3 is built from 13 residues. V lost 0 bases, J lost 5 bases, and 5 bases lay in between. Germline loops: CDR1 SGHVS, CDR2 FQNEAQ. The CDR3 here is CASSLAQDQPQHF. DNA of the CDR3: TGTGCCAGCAGCTTAGCGCAGGATCAGCCCCAGCATTTT.

The chain couples TRBV19 to TRBJ2-1; 7 nucleotides align to TRBD1. V shed 5 bases, J shed 8 bases, and the junction held 12 bases outside the gene matches. This CDR3 is 15 amino acids long. Germline loops: CDR1 LNHDA, CDR2 SQIVND (reference sequence). The CDR3 region is CASSPAPTGVDEQFF. CDR3 sequence (DNA): TGTGCCAGTAGTCCCGCCCCAACAGGGGTTGATGAGCAGTTCTTC.

V gene TRBV29-1 combines with J gene TRBJ1-1; no reliable D call. The CDR3 is 12 residues long. V was clipped by 1 base and J by 1 base, with 4 bases between them. Looked up from germline, CDR1 is SQVTM and CDR2 is ANQGSEA. The CDR3 nucleotides are TGCAGCGTTGAAGGAGAGAACACTGAAGCTTTCTTT. This encodes CSVEGENTEAFF.

The V call is TRBV5-4, the J call TRBJ2-2; TRBD1 matches at 10 bases. The CDR3 runs to 17 residues. The V segment lost 4 bases and the J segment 1 base; nucleotides outside the gene matches: 7. Germline CDR1 SGHNT, CDR2 YYREEE (reference sequence). As DNA, the CDR3 is TGTGCCAGCAGCCATGGGAGGGACAGGGGGAACACCGGGGAGCTGTTTTTT. It translates to CASSHGRDRGNTGELFF.

The chain is built from TRBV4-2 and TRBJ2-7, with D possibly TRBD1 on 6 matching bases. There are 14 residues in the CDR3. Trimming stripped 2 bases from V and 6 bases from J, with 14 bases between. Per the germline V gene, CDR1 is LGHNA and CDR2 is YNFKEQ. The CDR3 protein is CASSQISETGEQYF. DNA for the CDR3: TGTGCCAGCAGCCAAATCTCCGAGACAGGCGAGCAGTACTTC.

The CDR3 here is CASSLGPSTSTDTQYF. As DNA, the CDR3 is TGTGCCAGCAGCTTAGGTCCTAGCACCAGCACAGATACGCAGTATTTT. The genes are TRBV7-9 and TRBJ2-3; tentative D call: TRBD2 (5 bases). This CDR3 has 16 amino acids. Germline V CDR1 and CDR2: SEHNR, FQNEAQ (reference sequence). V was shortened by 1 base and J by 0 bases, with 11 bases between the two germline ends.

The rearrangement uses TRBV14 and TRBJ2-1; TRBD1 aligns across 7 bases. V lost 4 bases, J lost 6 bases, and 9 bases stayed unmatched. Looked up from germline, CDR1 is SGHDN and CDR2 is FVKESK. The CDR3 spans 15 residues. The CDR3 reads CASSRIDRDLNEQFF. The CDR3 bases are TGTGCCAGCAGCCGAATCGACAGGGATCTCAATGAGCAGTTCTTC.

The chain uses TRBV6-5 and TRBJ2-1, with TRBD2 matching 10 bases. CDR1 and CDR2 from the germline V gene are MNHEY and SVGAGI. Unmatched junction bases numbered 9, after V lost 6 bases and J lost 7 bases. The CDR3 spans 15 residues. The DNA for the CDR3 is TGTGCCAGCAGCTCTAGCGGGAGTATCAGGAATGAGCAGTTCTTC. It translates to CASSSSGSIRNEQFF.

The chain joins TRBV5-4 to TRBJ2-1; TRBD2 agrees at 15 bases. The CDR3 runs 16 residues. The germline CDR1 and CDR2 sequences are SGHNT and YYREEE (reference sequence). The J segment lost 9 bases and the V segment lost 3 bases, leaving 7 bases of the junction unmatched. The CDR3 is CASSSRTSGRGGEQFF. The CDR3 DNA reads TGTGCCAGCAGCTCCAGGACTAGCGGGAGGGGAGGTGAGCAGTTCTTC. The full variable domain, completed using reference TRBV5-4 and TRBJ2-1, is ETGVTQSPTHLIKTRGQQVTLRCSSQSGHNTVSWYQQALGQGPQFIFQYYREEENGRGNFPPRFSGLQFPNYSSELNVNALELDDSALYLCASSSRTSGRGGEQFFGPGTRLTVL.

In nucleotides, the CDR3 is TGTGCCAGCAGCGTAAACGTACGACTGGGGGCCTACGAGCAGTACTTC. Protein product: CASSVNVRLGAYEQYF. This chain links TRBV7-8 with TRBJ2-5; the D call may be TRBD1 or TRBD2 (5 bases each). The DNA end is a closer match to TRBJ2-7, so the J assignment may be wrong. Germline CDR1 and CDR2: SGHVS and FQNEAQ. The CDR3 sequence is 16 residues long.

The chain joins TRBV4-1 to TRBJ2-3, with D unresolved. From germline, CDR1 is MGHRA and CDR2 YSYEKL. The CDR3 loop spans 17 amino acids. The germline V and J ends were trimmed by 1 base and 4 bases, with 18 bases remaining between them. For the CDR3, the DNA is TGCGCCAGCAGCCAAGGTAGAAATAGCATTTTCGCAGATACGCAGTATTTT. Translation: CASSQGRNSIFADTQYF.